One sample yielded the 29 T cell receptor beta chains listed below, sequenced in a study of blood T cell repertoires in COVID-19. The protocol was immunoSEQ multiplex PCR, while the TCRdb copy is restricted to in-frame clones and leaves out a portion. The sample contains about 140,000 clones, around 79% of which appear only once. Sequenced sample: peripheral blood. Receptor source: a man between 60 and 75 years old with acute or convalescent COVID-19.

The chain joins TRBV5-1 to TRBJ2-5; D is uncertain. This CDR3 contains 14 residues. Trimming shortened V by 0 bases and J by 5 bases, and 11 bases separated the two germline ends. Germline V CDR1 and CDR2: SGHRS, YFSETQ. In nucleotides, the CDR3 is TGCGCCAGCAGCTTGGCGGCAGGTTTGGAGACCCAGTACTTC. This codes for CASSLAAGLETQYF. Supplemented by reference TRBV5-1 and TRBJ2-5, the full variable domain reads KAGVTQTPRYLIKTRGQQVTLSCSPISGHRSVSWYQQTPGQGLQFLFEYFSETQRNKGNFPGRFSGRQFSNSRSEMNVSTLELGDSALYLCASSLAAGLETQYFGPGTRLLVL.

Comments on this clone: Relative to the germline gene, one junction end is altered; a read error may explain this. The CDR3 reads CASSGFVQGDSAF. CDR3 bases: TGTGCCAGCTCCGGGTTCGTACAGGGGGATTCGGCCTTC. The chain has TRBV19 and TRBJ1-2, with 8 bases identical to TRBD1. This CDR3 has 13 amino acids. Germline V gene data show CDR1 as LNHDA and CDR2 as SQIVND (reference sequence).

The V call is TRBV7-3, the J call TRBJ2-1, with D perhaps TRBD2 (6 bases). Germline assignment: CDR1 SGHTA and CDR2 FQGTGA. The CDR3 consists of 17 residues. The germline V and J ends were trimmed by 5 bases and 7 bases, with 24 bases remaining between them. CDR3 in amino acids: CASSPRPRAREGNEQFF. The CDR3 nucleotides read TGTGCCAGCAGCCCTAGGCCCCGGGCGCGGGAAGGGAATGAGCAGTTCTTC.

V gene TRBV28 combines with J gene TRBJ2-3; TRBD2 aligns across 7 bases. Germline-derived CDR1 and CDR2 are MDHEN and SYDVKM. V lost 5 bases, J lost 9 bases, and 8 bases stayed unmatched. CDR3 length equals 13 residues. The CDR3 reads CASSLIAGKTQYF. CDR3 nucleotide sequence: TGTGCCAGCAGTCTTATAGCGGGTAAAACGCAGTATTTT.

The rearrangement uses TRBV30 and TRBJ2-1, with a weak D call TRBD2 (6 bases). The CDR3 consists of 21 residues. CDR1 is GTSNPN, CDR2 SVGIG, per germline (reference sequence). V was pared by 6 bases and J by 4 bases, with 37 bases between. The CDR3 loop reads CACNHGRSRRGRGSDYNEQFF. Written as DNA, the CDR3 is TGTGCCTGTAACCACGGACGGTCTCGGAGAGGCCGGGGGAGCGATTACAATGAGCAGTTCTTC.

The gene calls are TRBV2 and TRBJ1-2; 8 bases fit TRBD1. V dropped 6 bases and J dropped 2; count of bases not matched to a gene: 20. This CDR3 has 19 residues. The V gene's germline CDR1 is SNHLY and CDR2 FYNNEI. In DNA form, the CDR3 reads TGTGCCAGCAGCCACCGCCCCTCGGACAGGGAGTTTTGGAACTATGGCTACACCTTC. It translates to CASSHRPSDREFWNYGYTF.

This rearrangement joins TRBV5-4 to TRBJ1-2, with a weak D call TRBD1 (6 bases). Germline-derived CDR1 and CDR2 are SGHNT and YYREEE (reference sequence). This CDR3 is 14 amino acids long. V shed 0 bases and J shed 7 bases, with 13 bases lying between them. For the CDR3, the DNA is TGTGCCAGCAGCTTGGACCAGGGGTTGTCTGGCTACACCTTC. Translated, it gives CASSLDQGLSGYTF. The entire variable domain, with the rest obtained from reference TRBV5-4 and TRBJ1-2, is as follows: ETGVTQSPTHLIKTRGQQVTLRCSSQSGHNTVSWYQQALGQGPQFIFQYYREEENGRGNFPPRFSGLQFPNYSSELNVNALELDDSALYLCASSLDQGLSGYTFGSGTRLTVV.

This chain joins TRBV4-2 and TRBJ2-7; 14 nucleotides match TRBD2. V lost 3 bases to trimming and J lost 2 bases; unmatched junction nucleotides: 0. The CDR3 totals 15 residues. CDR1 and CDR2 (germline): LGHNA, YNFKEQ. The CDR3 sequence is CASSQGLAGAYEQYF. In DNA, the CDR3 is TGTGCCAGCAGCCAGGGACTAGCGGGAGCCTACGAGCAGTACTTC.

J is TRBJ1-1 and V is TRBV29-1, with a weak D call TRBD1 (6 bases). The V and J ends lost 3 bases and 1 base respectively, with 9 bases between them. The length of the CDR3 is 13 residues. CDR1 and CDR2 from the germline V gene are SQVTM and ANQGSEA. The DNA of the CDR3 is TGCAGCGTTGATACAGGGCAGAACACTGAAGCTTTCTTT. It yields the protein CSVDTGQNTEAFF.

The V gene is TRBV6-4, the J gene TRBJ1-1; 7 bases map to TRBD1. V lost 3 bases, J lost 5 bases, and 3 bases stayed unmatched. Germline assignment: CDR1 MRHNA and CDR2 SNTAGT. The CDR3 sequence is 13 residues long. This chain's CDR3 is CASSEARGTEAFF. Here the CDR3 DNA reads TGTGCCAGCAGTGAAGCCAGGGGGACTGAAGCTTTCTTT.

The chain joins TRBV5-1 to TRBJ2-5; maybe TRBD2 (6 bases). The V gene lost 4 bases and the J gene lost 2 bases, with 15 bases spanning the gap. The CDR3 runs 15 residues. The germline CDR1 and CDR2 sequences are SGHRS and YFSETQ. The CDR3 here is CASSPLGTGQETQYF. The CDR3, as DNA: TGCGCCAGCAGCCCCCTCGGGACTGGGCAAGAGACCCAGTACTTC.

The CDR3 loop is CASSGTSGREDTQYF. CDR3 DNA sequence: TGTGCCAGCAGCGGTACTAGCGGGAGGGAAGATACGCAGTATTTT. The J gene is TRBJ2-3, the V gene TRBV5-4; 13 nucleotides line up with TRBD2. CDR1 SGHNT and CDR2 YYREEE come from the germline V gene (reference sequence). V dropped 4 bases and J dropped 5; count of bases not matched to a gene: 4. The CDR3 is 15 residues long.

The chain recombines TRBV10-3 with TRBJ2-3; tentatively, D is TRBD1 (6 bases). There are 14 residues in the CDR3. Germline lookup yields CDR1 ENHRY and CDR2 SYGVKD. V lost 5 bases, J lost 4 bases, and 13 bases lay in between. The CDR3 protein is CAISHEGGADTQYF. CDR3 nucleotides: TGTGCCATCAGTCACGAAGGGGGAGCAGATACGCAGTATTTT.

In DNA, the CDR3 is TGTGCCAGCTCCCCCGCCGGGGTGGCAGAGACCCAGTACTTC. Protein product: CASSPAGVAETQYF. The chain links TRBV18 to TRBJ2-5; weak D call: TRBD2 (5 bases). CDR3 length: 14 residues. Trimming left V 6 bases short and J 4 bases short, with 15 bases between. Germline lookup yields CDR1 KGHSH and CDR2 LQKENI. Using reference TRBV18 and TRBJ2-5 for the parts outside the CDR3, the full variable domain is NAGVMQNPRHLVRRRGQEARLRCSPMKGHSHVYWYRQLPEEGLKFMVYLQKENIIDESGMPKERFSAEFPKEGPSILRIQQVVRGDSAAYFCASSPAGVAETQYFGPGTRLLVL.

Points on this clone: The junction does not match germline at one end; this may be a read error. This chain joins TRBV4-3 and TRBJ2-7, with 8 bases lining up with TRBD2. Per germline, CDR1 LGHNA and CDR2 YSLEER. The CDR3 runs to 14 residues. The DNA of the CDR3 is TGCGCCAGCAGCCCTGCCTCGGGCGGGAGGTCCCTGATCTTC. Its protein is CASSPASGGRSLIF.

The J gene is TRBJ2-3, the V gene TRBV5-1; TRBD1 might be the D (5 bases). V was clipped by 1 base and J by 1 base, with 19 bases between them. The CDR3 contains 18 residues. The germline CDR1 and CDR2 sequences are SGHRS and YFSETQ. The CDR3 DNA reads as TGCGCCAGCAGCTTGCCCTCGCTCCTAAAGACAGGCACAGATACGCAGTATTTT. Translating it yields CASSLPSLLKTGTDTQYF.

The chain uses TRBV27 and TRBJ2-1, with TRBD2 identical over 10 bases. This CDR3 contains 17 residues. After removal of 5 bases from V and 3 bases from J, the junction contained 10 bases not matched to a gene. The germline V gene has CDR1 MNHEY and CDR2 SMNVEV (reference sequence). The CDR3 reads CASSATFGTSVYNEQFF. The CDR3 DNA is TGTGCCAGCAGTGCCACATTTGGGACTAGCGTCTACAATGAGCAGTTCTTC.

With regard to this clone: Distinct nucleotide sequences in the sample also encode this CDR3. CDR3 coding DNA: TGTGCCAGCAGTTACTCAGGGGGCTATGGCTACACCTTC. Translated, it gives CASSYSGGYGYTF. The rearrangement uses TRBV6-5 and TRBJ1-2; D might be TRBD1 (6 bases). This CDR3 contains 13 residues. CDR1 MNHEY and CDR2 SVGAGI come from the germline V gene. The V end was cut by 0 bases, the J end by 4 bases, with 6 bases between.

V gene TRBV19 combines with J gene TRBJ1-2; 8 bases map to TRBD1. CDR1 and CDR2 (germline): LNHDA, SQIVND (reference sequence). Unmatched junction bases numbered 9, after V lost 3 bases and J lost 6 bases. The CDR3 is 15 amino acids. The CDR3 nucleotides are TGTGCCAGTAGTATCTCGAGAGGACAGGGTAATGGCTACACCTTC. It translates to CASSISRGQGNGYTF.

The J gene is TRBJ1-1, the V gene TRBV7-2, with D uncertain. V lost 2 bases, J lost 10 bases, and 11 bases lay in between. The CDR3 runs 12 residues. Germline loops: CDR1 SGHTA, CDR2 FQGNSA. Here the CDR3 DNA reads TGTGCCAGCAGCTTATTTGGGGAGGGAGCTTTCTTT. Translating gives CASSLFGEGAFF.

The rearrangement links TRBV9 to TRBJ2-1; tentative D call: TRBD1 (5 bases). CDR1 and CDR2 (germline): SGDLS, YYNGEE. The length of the CDR3 is 14 residues. V shed 2 bases and J shed 5 bases, with 11 bases lying between them. The CDR3 DNA follows: TGTGCCAGCAGCGTGACCTACAGGAACAATGAGCAGTTCTTC. Amino acids: CASSVTYRNNEQFF. The full variable domain, completed using reference TRBV9 and TRBJ2-1, is DSGVTQTPKHLITATGQRVTLRCSPRSGDLSVYWYQQSLDQGLQFLIQYYNGEERAKGNILERFSAQQFPDLHSELNLSSLELGDSALYFCASSVTYRNNEQFFGPGTRLTVL.

The gene calls are TRBV30 and TRBJ2-1, with a weak D call TRBD2 (6 bases). CDR1 and CDR2 from the germline V gene are GTSNPN and SVGIG (reference sequence). V gave up 2 bases and J gave up 0 bases, with 17 bases separating them. This CDR3 region has 17 residues. CDR3 nucleotide sequence: TGTGCCTGGAGTCGTTCTGCGGGACCCAGCTCCTACAATGAGCAGTTCTTC. This codes for CAWSRSAGPSSYNEQFF. Full variable domain (rest looked up from reference TRBV30 and TRBJ2-1): SQTIHQWPATLVQPVGSPLSLECTVEGTSNPNLYWYRQAAGRGLQLLFYSVGIGQISSEVPQNLSASRPQDRQFILSSKKLLLSDSGFYLCAWSRSAGPSSYNEQFFGPGTRLTVL.

The rearrangement links TRBV28 to TRBJ2-2, with 12 bases lining up with TRBD1. Germline CDR1 MDHEN, CDR2 SYDVKM. The CDR3 spans 16 residues. The V and J ends lost 4 bases and 6 bases, in that order; junction bases with no gene match: 6. CDR3 DNA: TGTGCCAGCAGTTACCGGGACAGGGGGCGGCCCGGGGAGCTGTTTTTT. Translation: CASSYRDRGRPGELFF.

This chain uses TRBV21-1 with TRBJ2-7; the tabulated D call, TRBD2, remains unverified against the DNA. TRBV21-1 is a documented pseudogene. CDR3 length equals 15 residues. This CDR3 reads CASSKAASSSYEQYF. CDR3 DNA: TGTGCCAGCAGCAAAGCTGCCTCTAGCAGCTACGAGCAGTACTTC.

The gene calls are TRBV28 and TRBJ2-6; possible D gene TRBD1, 6 bases. CDR3 length: 17 amino acids. Germline V gene lookup returns CDR1 MDHEN and CDR2 SYDVKM. The V and J ends lost 8 bases and 1 base respectively, with 18 bases between them. The DNA of the CDR3 is TGTGCCAGCCTTAAGGGCAGGGGAAAATCTGGGGCCAACGTCCTGACTTTC. Protein: CASLKGRGKSGANVLTF.

This clone was recorded a few times. This chain uses TRBV20-1 with TRBJ2-7; D unresolved. Trimming left V 2 bases short and J 1 base short, with 3 bases between. The germline gives CDR1 DFQATT, CDR2 SNEGSKA (reference sequence). This CDR3 has 11 amino acids. CDR3 sequence (DNA): TGCAGTGCTAGACTATCCTACGAGCAGTACTTC. This translates into CSARLSYEQYF.

V and J are TRBV30 and TRBJ2-1; a possible D gene is TRBD2 (6 bases). V was pared by 4 bases and J by 7 bases, with 14 bases between. The CDR3 has 13 residues. The germline gives CDR1 GTSNPN, CDR2 SVGIG (reference sequence). In DNA, the CDR3 is TGTGCCTGGACTAGGAGGGGACGGAATGAGCAGTTCTTC. It translates to CAWTRRGRNEQFF.

With regard to this clone: One end of the junction does not line up with germline, which may come from a read error. The V gene is TRBV7-7, the J gene TRBJ2-7, with 7 positions matching TRBD1. Germline V lookup: CDR1 SSHAT, CDR2 FNYEAQ (reference sequence). The CDR3 covers 18 residues. The CDR3 protein is CASSLGPVGQIGTYEQYF. The CDR3 DNA reads as TGTGCTAGCAGCTTAGGTCCTGTGGGACAGATTGGGACCTACGAGCAGTACTTC. Based on the CDR3 plus reference TRBV7-7 and TRBJ2-7, the full variable domain is GAGVSQSPRYKVTKRGQDVTLRCDPISSHATLYWYQQALGQGPEFLTYFNYEAQPDKSGLPSDRFSAERPEGSISTLTIQRTEQRDSAMYRCASSLGPVGQIGTYEQYFGPGTRLTVT.

The chain has TRBV6-5 and TRBJ1-2; no definite D call. The V gene lost 4 bases and the J gene lost 5 bases, with 17 bases spanning the gap. In germline, CDR1 is MNHEY, CDR2 SVGAGI. The CDR3 consists of 15 residues. The CDR3 sequence is CASSSPHRESYGYTF. The CDR3 DNA reads TGTGCCAGCAGTTCCCCGCATAGGGAGAGTTATGGCTACACCTTC.